This T cell receptor (beta chain) derives from a study of graft-versus-host responses after intestinal transplantation. Study outcomes and limitations: Elevated graft-versus-host to host-versus-graft clonal ratios in allografts were recorded for patients with graft-donor T cell macrochimerism. Recipient-marrow GvH clones were detected, some having first appeared in ileum or blood.

Graft-derived tissue was subjected to processing to liberate intraepithelial and lamina propria lymphocytes. Comment on this clone: Antigen: not known.

Only in-frame clones appear in the TCRdb table, and some are missing; sequencing was by immunoSEQ multiplex PCR. The table lists about 22,000 clones, around 77% of them singletons. With V trimmed by 5 bases and J by 4 bases, 9 bases remained unmatched. Per germline, CDR1 MDHEN and CDR2 SYDVKM. The CDR3 is made up of 16 amino acids. The clonotype was recovered from a human patient who received an intestinal transplant, so some T cells may come from the graft donor. The chain uses TRBV28 and TRBJ2-1; 9 bases are a match to TRBD1. This material consisted of ileum tissue, taken 12 days after intestinal transplant. The CDR3 here is CASSTPGTGKYNEQFF. In nucleotides, the CDR3 is TGTGCCAGCAGTACACCCGGGACAGGGAAATACAATGAGCAGTTCTTC.